Listed below are T cell receptor beta chains from one sample, sequenced in a study of T cells in localized non-small cell lung cancer. Here immunoSEQ multiplex PCR was the method, and the copy in TCRdb shows in-frame clones only, minus some. Among fewer than 35,000 clones listed, about 91% were seen once. The sequencing used PBMCs, collected before any cancer treatment. These receptors originate from a man between 40 and 75 years old with stage II lung adenocarcinoma. Both conserved end residues are part of each CDR3. D genes are given only for firm matches. Clone size is not always given. Where it is, it says once, few, many or a class for expanded clones.

j_gene: TRBJ2-5
abundance: -
d_gene: -
v_gene: TRBV10-2
CDR3aa: CASSVESGWARTQYF

j_gene: TRBJ1-4
abundance: -
d_gene: -
v_gene: TRBV18
CDR3aa: CASSPTEGKLFF

j_gene: TRBJ1-2
abundance: -
d_gene: -
v_gene: TRBV6-1
CDR3aa: CASSEVEGIGYTF

j_gene: TRBJ2-7
abundance: -
d_gene: TRBD2
v_gene: TRBV23-1
CDR3aa: CASSQSSRTSGNVLGEQYF

j_gene: TRBJ2-6
abundance: -
d_gene: -
v_gene: TRBV4-1
CDR3aa: CASSPVTASDYAGANVLTF

j_gene: TRBJ2-5
abundance: -
d_gene: -
v_gene: TRBV7-9
CDR3aa: CASSSEIIQETQYF

j_gene: TRBJ2-7
abundance: -
d_gene: TRBD2
v_gene: TRBV16
CDR3aa: CASSLRTSGTNEQYF

j_gene: TRBJ2-1
abundance: -
d_gene: -
v_gene: TRBV6-6
CDR3aa: CASRRGREGYNEQFF

j_gene: TRBJ2-5
abundance: -
d_gene: -
v_gene: TRBV28
CDR3aa: CASSPHRGGETQYF

j_gene: TRBJ2-3
abundance: -
d_gene: TRBD2
v_gene: TRBV23-1
CDR3aa: CASSQSRAGEDTQYF

j_gene: TRBJ1-3
abundance: once
d_gene: -
v_gene: TRBV7-3
CDR3aa: CASSPLGATGNTIYF

j_gene: TRBJ2-7
abundance: -
d_gene: -
v_gene: TRBV5-4
CDR3aa: CASSMGHSYEQYF